This is a list of T cell receptor beta chains from one sample in a study of Graves' ophthalmopathy and Graves' hyperthyroidism. From the multiplex PCR reads, TCRdb called clonotypes with MiXCR, one entry per CDR3 protein. The data show 200,000 to 250,000 distinct CDR3 sequences, with about a fifth seen just once and about 40% held by the top ten. The sequenced material came from peripheral blood. The receptor set was obtained from a woman in her forties or fifties with Graves' ophthalmopathy. Each CDR3 is given with its conserved first and last residue. Fields, in order: J gene, D gene, V gene, clone size, CDR3 DNA, CDR3 protein. The D gene is left open where the match is weak. Some rows mark clone size as missing; the rest say once, few, many or name a class of expanded clone.

J gene: TRBJ2-5
D gene: TRBD1
V gene: TRBV20-1
clone size: many
CDR3 DNA: TGCAGTGCTAGAGGATCCGGGACAGGGCAAGAGACCCAGTACTTC
CDR3 protein: CSARGSGTGQETQYF

J gene: TRBJ2-5
D gene: TRBD2
V gene: TRBV3-1
clone size: many
CDR3 DNA: TGTGCCAGCAGCCAGTCCAGCGGGAGCATGGAGACCCAGTACTTC
CDR3 protein: CASSQSSGSMETQYF

J gene: TRBJ2-3
D gene: TRBD2
V gene: TRBV30
clone size: many
CDR3 DNA: TGTGCCTGGAGTGTAGCGGGAGGAACAGATACGCAGTATTTT
CDR3 protein: CAWSVAGGTDTQYF

J gene: TRBJ2-2
D gene: TRBD2
V gene: TRBV9
clone size: few
CDR3 DNA: TGTGCCAGCAGCGTAGCAGTCGGGAGGGCCAGTGGGGAGCTGTTTTTT
CDR3 protein: CASSVAVGRASGELFF

J gene: TRBJ1-2
D gene: .
V gene: TRBV12-3/TRBV12-4
clone size: many
CDR3 DNA: TGTGCCAGCAGCCTCCCGCTTATAGGCTACACCTTC
CDR3 protein: CASSLPLIGYTF

J gene: TRBJ1-2
D gene: TRBD1
V gene: TRBV28
clone size: .
CDR3 DNA: TGTGCCAGCAGTACCAGACAGGGGGCTAGAGGCTACACCTTC
CDR3 protein: CASSTRQGARGYTF

J gene: TRBJ2-7
D gene: TRBD1
V gene: TRBV19
clone size: once
CDR3 DNA: TGTGCCAGCAAGACAGGGAACGAGCAGTACTTC
CDR3 protein: CASKTGNEQYF

J gene: TRBJ2-3
D gene: TRBD2
V gene: TRBV6-2/TRBV6-3
clone size: few
CDR3 DNA: TGTGCCAGTCTGACTAGCGGCACAGATACGCAGTATTTT
CDR3 protein: CASLTSGTDTQYF

J gene: TRBJ2-2
D gene: .
V gene: TRBV20-1
clone size: many
CDR3 DNA: TGCAGTGCGATCGGGACCCCTACCGGGGAGCTGTTTTTT
CDR3 protein: CSAIGTPTGELFF

J gene: TRBJ1-6
D gene: .
V gene: TRBV4-3
clone size: .
CDR3 DNA: TGCGCCAGCAGCCAAGAAGGCAGGGCAACCTATAATTCACCCCTCCACTTT
CDR3 protein: CASSQEGRATYNSPLHF

J gene: TRBJ1-2
D gene: .
V gene: TRBV29-1
clone size: .
CDR3 DNA: TGCAGCGTTGAAGATCTGCAGGGACGGTATGGCTACATCTTC
CDR3 protein: CSVEDLQGRYGYIF

J gene: TRBJ2-7
D gene: TRBD2
V gene: TRBV11-1
clone size: many
CDR3 DNA: TGTGCCAGCAGCTCAAACCCGGGACTAGCGTTGGGTTACGAGCAGTACTTC
CDR3 protein: CASSSNPGLALGYEQYF

J gene: TRBJ1-2
D gene: TRBD1
V gene: TRBV7-9
clone size: .
CDR3 DNA: TGTGCCAGCAGCTCCCCCGGGACAGGGTGGGATGGCTACACCTTC
CDR3 protein: CASSSPGTGWDGYTF

J gene: TRBJ1-2
D gene: .
V gene: TRBV7-2
clone size: many
CDR3 DNA: TGTGCCAGCAGCTCAGACATACGCTATGGCTACACCTTC
CDR3 protein: CASSSDIRYGYTF